The 12 T cell receptor beta chains presented below share a single source sample, sequenced in a study of cytomegalovirus exposure and HLA in healthy donors. TCRdb's copy holds only in-frame clones and misses some; the assay was immunoSEQ multiplex PCR. The profile shows tens of thousands of clones, under 95% of them singletons. The sample consisted of PBMCs. The receptors here all came from a woman aged 30 to 39 in good health and CMV-seronegative.

This chain connects TRBV6-1 to TRBJ2-1; D perhaps matches TRBD1 (5 bases). The CDR3 is 11 residues long. CDR1 is MNHNS and CDR2 is SASEGT in the germline V gene. V was pared by 5 bases and J by 10 bases, with 9 bases between. DNA of the CDR3: TGTGCCAGCAGTTTCAAGGGGGAGCAGTTCTTC. It translates to CASSFKGEQFF.

The chain has TRBV7-8 and TRBJ1-5; 8 bases agree with TRBD1. From germline, CDR1 is SGHVS and CDR2 FQNEAQ. V was clipped by 2 bases and J by 7 bases; unmatched bases: 16. The CDR3 is 18 amino acids. The CDR3 DNA follows: TGTGCCAGCAGCTTAACTTCTAGGTGGCAGGGGGCAAGACAGCCCCAGCATTTT. This gives the protein CASSLTSRWQGARQPQHF.

V and J are TRBV27 and TRBJ1-2; no reliable D call. V lost 3 bases and J 0 bases, leaving 11 bases between the germline ends. This CDR3 is built from 15 residues. Germline V gene data show CDR1 as MNHEY and CDR2 as SMNVEV (reference sequence). The CDR3 is CASSFNGLTNYGYTF. The CDR3 DNA is TGTGCCAGCAGTTTTAACGGTCTAACTAACTATGGCTACACCTTC.

This clone was seen a single time. V is TRBV30 and J is TRBJ2-7; possible D gene TRBD2, 6 bases. The V gene's germline CDR1 is GTSNPN and CDR2 SVGIG (reference sequence). The V end lost 0 bases, the J end lost 2 bases, and 14 bases lay between the germline ends. CDR3 length equals 15 residues. In DNA, the CDR3 is TGTGCCTGGAGTGTACGGAATAGCGGAACCTACGAGCAGTACTTC. It translates to CAWSVRNSGTYEQYF.

This clone was seen a handful of times. The CDR3 coding sequence is TGTGCCAGCTCCCGGAGCTCCTACGAGCAGTACTTC. Amino acid sequence: CASSRSSYEQYF. The rearrangement uses TRBV18 and TRBJ2-7; no firm D call. Deletions cut 6 bases from V and 0 bases from J, with 6 bases between. The CDR3 is made up of 12 amino acids. Germline values: CDR1 KGHSH, CDR2 LQKENI. Drawing the rest from reference TRBV18 and TRBJ2-7, the complete variable domain is NAGVMQNPRHLVRRRGQEARLRCSPMKGHSHVYWYRQLPEEGLKFMVYLQKENIIDESGMPKERFSAEFPKEGPSILRIQQVVRGDSAAYFCASSRSSYEQYFGPGTRLTVT.

This clone was counted once. The chain has TRBV29-1 and TRBJ1-2, with TRBD1 matching 7 bases. Germline V gene sequence: CDR1 SQVTM, CDR2 ANQGSEA. The V and J ends lost 1 base and 4 bases, in that order; junction bases with no gene match: 6. This CDR3 is built from 14 residues. Here the CDR3 reads CSVEVRDSAYGYTF. CDR3 nucleotides: TGCAGCGTTGAAGTCCGGGACAGTGCCTATGGCTACACCTTC.

The chain is built from TRBV7-3 and TRBJ2-2, with a possible D match to TRBD2 (6 bases). This CDR3 is 16 amino acids long. Trimming stripped 5 bases from V and 6 bases from J, with 19 bases between. CDR1 SGHTA and CDR2 FQGTGA come from the germline V gene. CDR3 residues: CASSAGLPGQAGELFF. As DNA, the CDR3 is TGTGCCAGCAGCGCGGGACTCCCGGGGCAGGCCGGGGAGCTGTTTTTT.

The rearrangement joins TRBV5-4 to TRBJ2-3; D unclear. This CDR3 has 13 residues. From germline, CDR1 is SGHNT and CDR2 YYREEE (reference sequence). V was cut by 3 bases and J by 4 bases, with 9 bases left in between. The CDR3 spells CASSSTAADTQYF. As DNA, the CDR3 is TGTGCCAGCAGCTCCACGGCGGCAGATACGCAGTATTTT. The entire variable domain, with the rest obtained from reference TRBV5-4 and TRBJ2-3, is as follows: ETGVTQSPTHLIKTRGQQVTLRCSSQSGHNTVSWYQQALGQGPQFIFQYYREEENGRGNFPPRFSGLQFPNYSSELNVNALELDDSALYLCASSSTAADTQYFGPGTRLTVL.

The chain links TRBV5-5 to TRBJ1-2, with D tentatively TRBD1 (6 bases). Germline V gene sequence: CDR1 SGHKS, CDR2 YYEKEE (reference sequence). The CDR3 loop spans 18 amino acids. Between the trimmed V and J ends, which lost 5 bases and 1 base, there was a span of 24 bases. The CDR3 coding sequence is TGTGCCAGCAGTCCCCACAGGGACGGACGTCTCTTTAACTATGGCTACACCTTC. This encodes CASSPHRDGRLFNYGYTF.

On this clone itself: This CDR3 is also generated by other DNA sequences in the sample. The V call is TRBV5-1, the J call TRBJ2-5; 7 bases align to TRBD1. Per germline, CDR1 SGHRS and CDR2 YFSETQ. J gave up 5 bases and V 3 bases, and 4 bases lay outside the gene matches. The CDR3 length is 13 residues. In DNA form, the CDR3 reads TGCGCCAGCAGCTCGACAGGGAAGGAGACCCAGTACTTC. As protein: CASSSTGKETQYF.

J is TRBJ2-5 and V is TRBV6-6; D is perhaps TRBD2 (5 bases). This CDR3 has 13 residues. Trimming cost V 4 bases and J 3 bases, with 9 bases left between them. From germline, CDR1 is MNHNY and CDR2 SVGAGI (reference sequence). CDR3 sequence (DNA): TGTGCCAGCAGTTGGACTTTGGAAGAGACCCAGTACTTC. It is translated as CASSWTLEETQYF.

V gene TRBV5-6 combines with J gene TRBJ1-2; D may be TRBD1 (5 bases). V dropped 1 base and J dropped 9 bases, with 13 bases sitting between them. Germline V gene lookup returns CDR1 SGHDT and CDR2 YYEEEE. The CDR3 is 13 amino acids. CDR3 DNA sequence: TGTGCCAGCAGCTTGAGGGGATCCGGAAGCTACACCTTC. Encoded protein: CASSLRGSGSYTF.